Described below is a single T cell receptor beta chain sequence and its context. This specimen belongs to a study of blood T cell repertoires in COVID-19. On the study more broadly: COVID-19 samples from acute and convalescent phases originated in the United States, Italy and Spain.

Methods used by the authors: How many nucleated cells were present was estimated from reference gene primer amplification. Using immunoSEQ multiplex PCR, the repertoire was profiled, and TCRdb retains in-frame clones only, with some absent. V and J calls and clone size are given by that table; D and trimming were obtained from the DNA. The data hold almost 90,000 clones, with 90% observed a single time. This CDR3 is built from 13 residues. The germline V and J ends were trimmed by 5 bases and 10 bases, with 15 bases remaining between them. CDR1 and CDR2 (germline): MNHEY, SMNVEV (reference sequence).

Sequencing input: peripheral blood. This chain joins TRBV27 and TRBJ1-5, with D perhaps TRBD1 (6 bases). The sequence derives from a man aged 18-30 years with COVID-19, enrolled during active disease. In DNA, the CDR3 is TGTGCCAGCAGTAGAACGGGGGGGCATCCCCAGCATTTT. It specifies CASSRTGGHPQHF.